A single sample is the source of the 19 T cell receptor beta chains below, sequenced in a study of shared clonotypes between healthy human individuals. The naive CD8 population came from CD45RO-negative cells selected for CCR7, without terminally differentiated effector memory CD45RA+ cells. Sequenced by immunoSEQ multiplex PCR; TCRdb stores in-frame clones only, minus some. The sample records roughly 2.1 million clones, about 93% being singletons. The sequencing input was naive CD8+ T cells from PBMCs. The receptors shown here come from a man aged 18 to 29 in good health. Some clones in this sample may be carry-over from other donors' samples.

The rearrangement links TRBV11-2 to TRBJ2-1, with 10 positions matching TRBD2. In germline, CDR1 is SGHAT, CDR2 FQNNGV. Trimming cost V 5 bases and J 6 bases; bases outside gene matches: 7. This CDR3 comprises 15 residues. CDR3 sequence reads: CASSLYQREGNEQFF. The CDR3 DNA reads TGTGCCAGCAGCCTATACCAGCGGGAGGGCAATGAGCAGTTCTTC.

J is TRBJ2-1 and V is TRBV29-1; a possible D gene is TRBD1 (6 bases). Per germline, CDR1 SQVTM and CDR2 ANQGSEA. CDR3 length: 12 amino acids. Trimming took off 7 bases at V and 7 bases at J, with 14 bases between the two ends. The CDR3: CSAPNRVNEQFF. The CDR3 DNA sequence: TGCAGCGCCCCAAACAGGGTGAATGAGCAGTTCTTC.

The gene calls are TRBV11-2 and TRBJ2-1; D remains ambiguous. There are 14 residues in the CDR3. The V gene's germline CDR1 is SGHAT and CDR2 FQNNGV. Trimming took 5 bases from V and 7 from J, leaving 15 bases between them. The CDR3 nucleotides read TGTGCCAGCAGCCGCAGGCTTGCCACGAATGAGCAGTTCTTC. As protein: CASSRRLATNEQFF.

About this clone: Other DNA sequences of this sample code for an identical CDR3. The chain carries TRBV27 and TRBJ1-1; TRBD1 is a possible D gene (6 bases). With 6 bases removed from V and 4 bases from J, the gap between germline ends came to 9 bases. Germline-derived CDR1 and CDR2 are MNHEY and SMNVEV (reference sequence). This CDR3 has 12 amino acids. CDR3 DNA sequence: TGTGCCAGCAGAAGGGGGGGCACTGAAGCTTTCTTT. This gives the protein CASRRGGTEAFF.

The rearrangement uses TRBV4-2 and TRBJ2-7, with D uncertain. Germline CDR1 is LGHNA and CDR2 is YNFKEQ. V lost 0 bases and J lost 2, with 11 bases in between. This CDR3 has 15 residues. The CDR3 DNA sequence: TGTGCCAGCAGCCAAGATGGAGTGGATACCTACGAGCAGTACTTC. It codes for CASSQDGVDTYEQYF.

This chain connects TRBV5-4 to TRBJ2-1; 10 bases map to TRBD2. CDR1 is SGHNT, CDR2 YYREEE, per germline (reference sequence). This CDR3 region has 15 residues. Losses at the gene ends were 2 bases for V and 5 bases for J; bases not matched to a gene: 4. The CDR3 loop is CASSFLAGENNEQFF. Written as DNA, the CDR3 is TGTGCCAGCAGCTTCCTAGCGGGGGAAAACAATGAGCAGTTCTTC.

The CDR3: CASSLLARGSYNEQFF. Here the CDR3 DNA reads TGTGCCAGCAGTTTATTAGCTAGGGGCTCCTACAATGAGCAGTTCTTC. V gene TRBV27 combines with J gene TRBJ2-1; D perhaps matches TRBD1 (5 bases). The CDR3 has 16 amino acids. Between the trimmed V and J ends, which lost 1 base and 0 bases, there was a span of 10 bases. Germline V gene data show CDR1 as MNHEY and CDR2 as SMNVEV (reference sequence).

The rearrangement joins TRBV15 to TRBJ1-1; TRBD1 is a possible D gene (6 bases). The germline V gene has CDR1 LNHNV and CDR2 YYDKDF (reference sequence). The CDR3 covers 15 residues. Trimming shortened V by 0 bases and J by 5 bases, and 13 bases separated the two germline ends. CDR3 sequence: CATSRDKGGYTEAFF. DNA of the CDR3: TGTGCCACCAGCAGAGATAAGGGGGGGTATACTGAAGCTTTCTTT.

The chain uses TRBV11-2 and TRBJ2-1; 10 nucleotides align to TRBD2. V trimming: 5 bases; J trimming: 3 bases; junction bases outside the gene matches: 16. The length of the CDR3 is 19 residues. From germline, CDR1 is SGHAT and CDR2 FQNNGV. The CDR3 coding sequence is TGTGCCAGCAGCCAAGGGGTCCTGAGCGGGAGGGGTGGCTACAATGAGCAGTTCTTC. It is translated as CASSQGVLSGRGGYNEQFF.

The chain joins TRBV7-9 to TRBJ2-7, with 7 nucleotides matching TRBD1. This CDR3 has 18 amino acids. Germline assignment: CDR1 SEHNR and CDR2 FQNEAQ (reference sequence). V dropped 3 bases and J dropped 2; count of bases not matched to a gene: 16. In DNA form, the CDR3 reads TGTGCCAGCAGCTTTCCAACAGGGGAAGGTTTTGGGACCTACGAGCAGTACTTC. As protein: CASSFPTGEGFGTYEQYF.

The chain carries TRBV21-1 and TRBJ2-7; TRBD2 is the table's D call and was not checked against the DNA. TRBV21-1 is tagged as a pseudogene. This CDR3 comprises 16 residues. The DNA of the CDR3 is TGTGCCAGCAGCAGATCCTCAATACCGAAGCCCTACGAGCAGTACTTC. Amino acid sequence: CASSRSSIPKPYEQYF.

The chain joins TRBV18 to TRBJ1-4; D might be TRBD1 (6 bases). From germline, CDR1 is KGHSH and CDR2 LQKENI. The CDR3 is 18 residues long. V lost 4 bases and J lost 0, with 18 bases in between. CDR3 loop: CASSLNSGTPATNEKLFF. CDR3 sequence (DNA): TGTGCCAGCTCACTAAATTCGGGGACACCCGCAACTAATGAAAAACTGTTTTTT.

The V and J genes are TRBV29-1 and TRBJ2-1, with no clear D. Germline V gene lookup returns CDR1 SQVTM and CDR2 ANQGSEA. The CDR3 runs to 16 residues. Trimming left V 1 base short and J 0 bases short, with 13 bases between. The CDR3 spells CSVEVAGFSSYNEQFF. The CDR3 coding sequence is TGCAGCGTTGAAGTTGCTGGTTTTAGCTCCTACAATGAGCAGTTCTTC.

The chain couples TRBV6-4 to TRBJ2-1; TRBD2 matches 9 bases. V trimming: 4 bases; J trimming: 4 bases; junction bases outside the gene matches: 8. Germline V gives CDR1 MRHNA, CDR2 SNTAGT. The CDR3 sequence is 16 residues long. The CDR3 sequence: CASSVWAGGTYNEQFF. The DNA for the CDR3 is TGTGCCAGCAGTGTTTGGGCGGGAGGGACTTACAATGAGCAGTTCTTC.

V gene TRBV27 combines with J gene TRBJ2-7, with D perhaps TRBD1 (5 bases). The CDR3 contains 13 residues. Deletions cut 3 bases from V and 6 bases from J, with 12 bases between. Germline loops: CDR1 MNHEY, CDR2 SMNVEV (reference sequence). CDR3 sequence reads: CASSLARASEQYF. CDR3 sequence (DNA): TGTGCCAGCAGTTTGGCCAGGGCAAGCGAGCAGTACTTC.

The chain links TRBV13 to TRBJ1-1, with D tentatively TRBD1 (5 bases). CDR1 and CDR2 from the germline V gene are PRHDT and FYEKMQ (reference sequence). The CDR3 runs 16 residues. V was cut by 2 bases and J by 0 bases, with 13 bases left in between. The DNA of the CDR3 is TGTGCCAGCAGCTTACCCCCCTGGGGCATGAACACTGAAGCTTTCTTT. This gives the protein CASSLPPWGMNTEAFF.

The V call is TRBV7-8, the J call TRBJ2-3; TRBD1 is a possible D gene (6 bases). Germline CDR1 reads SGHVS; CDR2 reads FQNEAQ. This CDR3 contains 15 residues. V was clipped by 2 bases and J by 0 bases, with 9 bases between them. CDR3 region: CASSLTGSSTDTQYF. The CDR3 DNA is TGTGCCAGCAGCTTAACAGGGTCTAGCACAGATACGCAGTATTTT. The full variable domain, completed using reference TRBV7-8 and TRBJ2-3, is GAGVSQSPRYKVAKRGQDVALRCDPISGHVSLFWYQQALGQGPEFLTYFQNEAQLDKSGLPSDRFFAERPEGSVSTLKIQRTQQEDSAVYLCASSLTGSSTDTQYFGPGTRLTVL.

This clone was observed a handful of times. This chain links TRBV6-5 with TRBJ1-5; D is ambiguous. Trimming took 4 bases from V and 7 from J, leaving 8 bases between them. This CDR3 contains 12 residues. CDR1 MNHEY and CDR2 SVGAGI come from the germline V gene. The CDR3 nucleotides are TGTGCCAGCAGTTTCCGTGGACAGCCCCAGCATTTT. Its protein is CASSFRGQPQHF.

The chain joins TRBV4-3 to TRBJ1-1; TRBD1 might be the D (6 bases). Germline loops: CDR1 LGHNA, CDR2 YSLEER. The CDR3 has 18 residues. Between the trimmed V and J ends, which lost 0 bases and 0 bases, there was a span of 17 bases. The CDR3, as DNA: TGCGCCAGCAGCCAAGAAAGGGAGGGGGAGGGGATGAACACTGAAGCTTTCTTT. Its translation is CASSQEREGEGMNTEAFF.